This is a list of T cell receptor beta chains from one sample in a study of Ad26.COV2.S vaccination and SARS-CoV-2 variants. Repertoires were generated with immunoSEQ multiplex PCR, while TCRdb's copy carries only in-frame clones and drops some. This sample carries roughly 150,000 clones, just over 85% of them seen once, and the ten largest clones take 4% to 6%. Sequenced material: peripheral blood, taken after recovery from COVID-19. These receptors came from a human donor who had recovered from COVID-19. Both conserved end residues are part of each CDR3. A D gene is named only where the DNA matches it firmly. Size tells how often a clone was seen (once, few, many) or the class of an expanded clone, and some rows leave it out.

abundance | j_gene | v_gene | d_gene | CDR3nt | CDR3aa
. | TRBJ2-7 | TRBV12-3/TRBV12-4 | . | TGTGCCAGCAGGCTTTCGACAGTCTACGAGCAGTACTTC | CASRLSTVYEQYF
. | TRBJ1-5 | TRBV6-5 | . | TGTGCCAGCAGTTACGAGGGGGGGACTAGCAATCAGCCCCAGCATTTT | CASSYEGGTSNQPQHF
. | TRBJ2-5 | TRBV7-2 | TRBD2 | TGTGCCAGCAGCTGGGGGGGAGAGACCCAGTACTTC | CASSWGGETQYF
. | TRBJ1-2 | TRBV12-3/TRBV12-4 | . | TGTGCCAGCAGTCCCCGGACAGATGGCTACACCTTC | CASSPRTDGYTF
. | TRBJ2-5 | TRBV6-1 | . | TGTGCCAGCAGTGAAGCGAGACTCTTAACCCAGTACTTC | CASSEARLLTQYF
. | TRBJ2-3 | TRBV7-2 | . | TGTGCCAGCAGCGACTTCGGACTCACAGATACGCAGTATTTT | CASSDFGLTDTQYF
once | TRBJ2-3 | TRBV7-9 | TRBD2 | TGTGCCAGCAGCCGTTCCGGGACTAGTGGGCGGAGTACGCAGTATTTT | CASSRSGTSGRSTQYF
once | TRBJ1-2 | TRBV6-5 | TRBD1 | TGTGCCAGCAGTTTTCAACAGGGGAGATATGGCTACACCTTC | CASSFQQGRYGYTF
. | TRBJ1-2 | TRBV28 | . | TGTGCCAGCAGGACGACCCCTGAGAACTATGGCTACACCTTC | CASRTTPENYGYTF
. | TRBJ2-3 | TRBV28 | . | TGTGCCAGCAGTTTAAGGACCGGTCCCACAGATACGCAGTATTTT | CASSLRTGPTDTQYF
. | TRBJ2-5 | TRBV28 | . | TGTGCCAGCAGCTCTGTAGCACCAGGGGAGAGAACCCAGTACTTC | CASSSVAPGERTQYF
. | TRBJ2-4 | TRBV7-9 | . | TGTGCCAGCAGCTTAATAAGGCAGGGGATCAAAAACATTCAGTACTTC | CASSLIRQGIKNIQYF
. | TRBJ1-5 | TRBV7-2 | . | TGTGCCAGCAGCTTCCGCAGGGACCAGCCCCAGCATTTT | CASSFRRDQPQHF
few | TRBJ2-2 | TRBV7-2 | . | TGTGCCAGCAGCTCCCCCGGAGCCGGGGAGCTGTTTTTT | CASSSPGAGELFF
. | TRBJ2-1 | TRBV4-3 | TRBD1 | TGCGCCAGCAGCCAAGGGACAGGGGGCTACAATGAGCAGTTCTTC | CASSQGTGGYNEQFF
. | TRBJ2-1 | TRBV27 | TRBD2 | TGTGCCAGCAGCCCAGACCTAGCGGGGGCCGTATACAATGAGCAGTTCTTC | CASSPDLAGAVYNEQFF
. | TRBJ2-1 | TRBV7-2 | TRBD1 | TGTGCCAGCAGTCGCCAACAGGGGGCCTATGAGCAGTTCTTC | CASSRQQGAYEQFF
few | TRBJ1-2 | TRBV14 | . | TGTGCCAGCAGCACTGCGTCGCAGTCGATGCTTGGCGGCTATGGCTACACCTTC | CASSTASQSMLGGYGYTF
. | TRBJ1-1 | TRBV6-2/TRBV6-3 | . | TGTGCCAGCAGTTACTCCTTGACAGCCGAAGCTTTCTTT | CASSYSLTAEAFF
. | TRBJ2-6 | TRBV2 | . | TGTGCCAGCAGTGAAGGGGGTGCTGGGGCCAACGTCCTGACTTTC | CASSEGGAGANVLTF
. | TRBJ2-1 | TRBV28 | . | TGTGCCAGTAAGGGCAGTAATGTTGAGCAGTTCTTC | CASKGSNVEQFF
. | TRBJ1-2 | TRBV14 | TRBD1 | TGTGCCAGCAGCCACTTACAGGGGCGCCGTGGGGTCGGCTACACCTTC | CASSHLQGRRGVGYTF
. | TRBJ1-3 | TRBV30 | . | TGTGCCCTCGGAAAGCGACTCTCTGGAAACACCATATATTTT | CALGKRLSGNTIYF
. | TRBJ2-1 | TRBV4-3 | . | TGCGCCAGCAGCCAAGAGGGGGTGAGGTCGGAATACAATGAGCAGTTCTTC | CASSQEGVRSEYNEQFF
. | TRBJ2-2 | TRBV3-1/TRBV3-2 | . | TGTGCCAGCGCGGACGTTGGGGAGCTGTTTTTT | CASADVGELFF
. | TRBJ2-5 | TRBV2 | . | TGTGCCAGCAGTGAATGGAGTAGCAGCCAAGAGACCCAGTACTTC | CASSEWSSSQETQYF
. | TRBJ2-1 | TRBV9 | TRBD2 | TGTGCCAGCAGCGTAGTGGAGGGCGGGGGGGACCCGGAGCAGTTCTTC | CASSVVEGGGDPEQFF
. | TRBJ2-7 | TRBV2 | . | TGTGCCAGCAAAAGGTCCTCGGGGGAGCAGTACTTC | CASKRSSGEQYF
. | TRBJ1-4 | TRBV6-5 | . | TGTGCCAGCAGTCACCCGGGGAATGAAAAACTGTTTTTT | CASSHPGNEKLFF
. | TRBJ1-1 | TRBV20-1 | . | TGCAGTGCTCCACAGAGTGAAGCTTTCTTT | CSAPQSEAFF
. | TRBJ1-1 | TRBV10-1 | TRBD1 | TGCGCCAGCAGTGAAAGGACAGGGGACACTGAAGCTTTCTTT | CASSERTGDTEAFF
. | TRBJ1-5 | TRBV6-1 | . | TGTGCCAGCAGTGAACTCAGGGCTGGCAATCAGCCCCAGCATTTT | CASSELRAGNQPQHF
. | TRBJ1-3 | TRBV6-6 | . | TGTGCCAGCACCCAGCCGCCAAACACCATATATTTT | CASTQPPNTIYF
. | TRBJ1-5 | TRBV7-9 | . | TGTGCCAGCAGCTTAGTCCTGGGGGGAAGCAATCAGCCCCAGCATTTT | CASSLVLGGSNQPQHF
. | TRBJ2-1 | TRBV2 | . | TGTGCCAGCTCGAAGGACAGAGACAATGAGCAGTTCTTC | CASSKDRDNEQFF
. | TRBJ2-1 | TRBV5-1 | . | TGCGCCAGCAGCTTGGGATGGGGGCTCGATGATGAGCAGTTCTTC | CASSLGWGLDDEQFF
few | TRBJ1-2 | TRBV6-1 | . | TGTGCCAGCAGTGGAGCCCCCTTTAACTATGGCTACACCTTC | CASSGAPFNYGYTF
once | TRBJ1-1 | TRBV13 | . | TGTGCCAGCAGCTTAGCAGGTAATGAAGCTTTCTTT | CASSLAGNEAFF
. | TRBJ1-5 | TRBV27 | TRBD1 | TGTGCCAGCAGCGGACAGGGATCCCAGCCCCAGCATTTT | CASSGQGSQPQHF
. | TRBJ1-3 | TRBV9 | TRBD1 | TGTGCCAGCAGCGTAGAAGGGGGACAGGGAAACACCATATATTTT | CASSVEGGQGNTIYF
. | TRBJ1-6 | TRBV6-5 | . | TGTGCCACGAATAACCCGAATTCACCCCTCCACTTT | CATNNPNSPLHF
. | TRBJ2-7 | TRBV7-2 | . | TGTGCCAGCAGTCCTAAGGGCGCTCAGGGTTACGAGCAGTACTTC | CASSPKGAQGYEQYF
. | TRBJ1-2 | TRBV11-2 | . | TGTGCCAGCAGCATCATACAGGAAGACTATGGCTACACCTTC | CASSIIQEDYGYTF
. | TRBJ2-5 | TRBV5-1 | . | TGCGCCAGCAGCTTGGTTGTGGGGCAAGAGACCCAGTACTTC | CASSLVVGQETQYF
. | TRBJ1-4 | TRBV19 | . | TGTGCCAGTAGTATAGCGCCGGCAACTAATGAAAAACTGTTTTTT | CASSIAPATNEKLFF